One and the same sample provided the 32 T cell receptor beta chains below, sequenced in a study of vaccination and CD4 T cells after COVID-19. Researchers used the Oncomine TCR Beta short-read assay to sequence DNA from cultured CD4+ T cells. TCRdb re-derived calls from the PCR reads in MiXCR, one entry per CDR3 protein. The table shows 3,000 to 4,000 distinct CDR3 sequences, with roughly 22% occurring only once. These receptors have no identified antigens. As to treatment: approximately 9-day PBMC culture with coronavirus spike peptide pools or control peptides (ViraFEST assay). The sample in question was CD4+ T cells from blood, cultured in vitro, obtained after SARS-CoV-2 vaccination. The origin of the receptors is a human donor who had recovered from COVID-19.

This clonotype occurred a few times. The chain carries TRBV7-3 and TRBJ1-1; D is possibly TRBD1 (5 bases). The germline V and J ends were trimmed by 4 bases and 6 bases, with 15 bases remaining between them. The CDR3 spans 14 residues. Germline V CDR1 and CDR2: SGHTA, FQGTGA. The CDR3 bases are TGTGCCAGCAGCTCAGAATGGGGGACCGCTGAAGCTTTCTTT. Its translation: CASSSEWGTAEAFF. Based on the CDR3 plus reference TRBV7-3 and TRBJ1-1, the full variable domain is GAGVSQTPSNKVTEKGKYVELRCDPISGHTALYWYRQSLGQGPEFLIYFQGTGAADDSGLPNDRFFAVRPEGSVSTLKIQRTERGDSAVYLCASSSEWGTAEAFFGQGTRLTVV.

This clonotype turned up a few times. In DNA form, the CDR3 reads TGTGCCAGCAGTGCCGATTTCTCTGGGGCCAACGTCCTGACTTTC. Its translation: CASSADFSGANVLTF. The rearrangement uses TRBV6-1 and TRBJ2-6; D is uncertain. Trimming cost V 4 bases and J 0 bases, with 7 bases left between them. CDR3 length: 15 residues. Germline V CDR1 and CDR2: MNHNS, SASEGT.

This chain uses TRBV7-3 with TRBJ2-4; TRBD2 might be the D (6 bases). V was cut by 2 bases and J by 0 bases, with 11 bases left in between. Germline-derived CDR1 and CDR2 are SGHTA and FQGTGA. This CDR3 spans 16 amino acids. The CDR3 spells CASSLGGSLAKNIQYF. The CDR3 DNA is TGTGCCAGCAGCTTAGGGGGGAGTTTAGCCAAAAACATTCAGTACTTC. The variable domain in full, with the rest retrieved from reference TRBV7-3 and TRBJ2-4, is GAGVSQTPSNKVTEKGKYVELRCDPISGHTALYWYRQSLGQGPEFLIYFQGTGAADDSGLPNDRFFAVRPEGSVSTLKIQRTERGDSAVYLCASSLGGSLAKNIQYFGAGTRLSVL.

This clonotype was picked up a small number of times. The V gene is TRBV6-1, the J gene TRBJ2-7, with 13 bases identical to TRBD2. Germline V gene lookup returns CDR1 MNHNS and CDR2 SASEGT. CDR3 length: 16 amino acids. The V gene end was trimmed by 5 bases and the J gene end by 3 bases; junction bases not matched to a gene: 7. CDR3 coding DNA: TGTGCCAGCAGTAAATACAGACTAGCGGGGGGCTACGAGCAGTACTTC. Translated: CASSKYRLAGGYEQYF.

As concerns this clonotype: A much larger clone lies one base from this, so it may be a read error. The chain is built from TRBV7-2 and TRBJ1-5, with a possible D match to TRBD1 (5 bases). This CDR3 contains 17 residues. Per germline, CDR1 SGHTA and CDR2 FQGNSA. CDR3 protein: CASSSLGDWEVNRPQHF. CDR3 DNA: TGTGCCAGCAGCTCCCTTGGGGACTGGGAAGTCAATCGGCCCCAGCATTTT.

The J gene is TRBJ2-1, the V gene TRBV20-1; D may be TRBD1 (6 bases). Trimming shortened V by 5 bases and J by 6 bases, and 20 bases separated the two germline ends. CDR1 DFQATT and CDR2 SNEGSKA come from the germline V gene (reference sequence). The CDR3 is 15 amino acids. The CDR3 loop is CSAPDFSRGTNEQFF. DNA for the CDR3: TGCAGTGCTCCGGACTTCTCAAGGGGGACCAATGAGCAGTTCTTC.

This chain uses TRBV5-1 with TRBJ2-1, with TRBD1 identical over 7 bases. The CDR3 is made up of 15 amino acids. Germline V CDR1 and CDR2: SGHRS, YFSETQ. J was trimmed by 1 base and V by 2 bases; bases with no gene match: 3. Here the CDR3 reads CASSFTGVSYNEQFF. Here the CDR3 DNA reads TGCGCCAGCAGCTTCACAGGGGTTTCCTACAATGAGCAGTTCTTC.

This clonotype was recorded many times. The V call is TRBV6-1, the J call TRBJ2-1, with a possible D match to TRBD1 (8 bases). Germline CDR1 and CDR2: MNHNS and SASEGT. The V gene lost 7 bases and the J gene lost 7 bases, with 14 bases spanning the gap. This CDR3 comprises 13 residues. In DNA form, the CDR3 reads TGTGCCAGCACCACAGGGGGAGGGAATGAGCAGTTCTTC. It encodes CASTTGGGNEQFF.

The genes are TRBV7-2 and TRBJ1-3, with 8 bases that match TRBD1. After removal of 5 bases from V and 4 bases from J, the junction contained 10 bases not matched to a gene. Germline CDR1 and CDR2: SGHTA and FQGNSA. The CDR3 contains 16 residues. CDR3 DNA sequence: TGTGCCAGCAGCCCTAGGACAGGGCTAAGAGGAAACACCATATATTTT. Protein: CASSPRTGLRGNTIYF.

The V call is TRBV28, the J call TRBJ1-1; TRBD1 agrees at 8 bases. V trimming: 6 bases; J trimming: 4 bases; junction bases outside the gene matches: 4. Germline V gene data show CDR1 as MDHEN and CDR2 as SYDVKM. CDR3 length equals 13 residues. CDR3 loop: CASSPQGVTEAFF. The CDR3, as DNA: TGTGCCAGCAGCCCACAGGGGGTCACTGAAGCTTTCTTT.

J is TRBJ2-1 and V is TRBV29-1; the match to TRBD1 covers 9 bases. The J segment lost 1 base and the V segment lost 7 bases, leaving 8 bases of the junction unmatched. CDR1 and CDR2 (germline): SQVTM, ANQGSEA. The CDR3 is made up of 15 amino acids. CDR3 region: CSGSLGTGSYNEQFF. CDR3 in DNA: TGCAGCGGGTCACTCGGGACAGGGTCCTACAATGAGCAGTTCTTC.

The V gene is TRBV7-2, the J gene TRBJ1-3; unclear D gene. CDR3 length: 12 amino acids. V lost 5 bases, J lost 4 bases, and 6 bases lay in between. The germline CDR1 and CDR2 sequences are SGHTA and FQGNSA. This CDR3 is CASSPVGNTIYF. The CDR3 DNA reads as TGTGCCAGCAGCCCGGTGGGAAACACCATATATTTT. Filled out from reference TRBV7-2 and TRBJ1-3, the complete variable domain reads GAGVSQSPSNKVTEKGKDVELRCDPISGHTALYWYRQSLGQGLEFLIYFQGNSAPDKSGLPSDRFSAERTGGSVSTLTIQRTQQEDSAVYLCASSPVGNTIYFGEGSWLTVV.

CDR3 protein: CASSLVILAGGYEQFF. CDR3 coding DNA: TGTGCCAGCAGCTTAGTGATACTAGCGGGGGGGTATGAGCAGTTCTTC. The chain links TRBV11-1 to TRBJ2-1; 13 nucleotides line up with TRBD2. The CDR3 runs 16 residues. Germline-derived CDR1 and CDR2 are SGHAT and FQDESV (reference sequence). V dropped 1 base and J dropped 8; count of bases not matched to a gene: 5.

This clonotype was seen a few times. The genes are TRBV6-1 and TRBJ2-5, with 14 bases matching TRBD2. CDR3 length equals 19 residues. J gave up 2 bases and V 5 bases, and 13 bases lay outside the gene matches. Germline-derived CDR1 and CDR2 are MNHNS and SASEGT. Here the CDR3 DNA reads TGTGCCAGCAGTCCACCTCCCGGGACTAGCGGGGGAGTACAAGAGACCCAGTACTTC. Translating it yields CASSPPPGTSGGVQETQYF.

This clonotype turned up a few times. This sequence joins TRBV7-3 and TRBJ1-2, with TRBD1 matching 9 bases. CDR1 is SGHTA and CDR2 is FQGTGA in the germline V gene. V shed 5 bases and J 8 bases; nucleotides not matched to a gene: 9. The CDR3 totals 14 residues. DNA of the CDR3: TGTGCCAGCAGCCAAGAGGACAGGGGCCGGGGCTACACCTTC. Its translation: CASSQEDRGRGYTF.

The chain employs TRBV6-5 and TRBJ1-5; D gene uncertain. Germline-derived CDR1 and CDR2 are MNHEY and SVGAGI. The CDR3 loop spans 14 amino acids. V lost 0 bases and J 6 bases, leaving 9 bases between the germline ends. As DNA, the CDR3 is TGTGCCAGCAGTTACTCACCCGCGGTTCAGCCCCAGCATTTT. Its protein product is CASSYSPAVQPQHF.

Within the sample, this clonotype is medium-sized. The DNA of the CDR3 is TGTGCCAGCAGCCACCGTAACTATGGCTACACCTTC. Encoded protein: CASSHRNYGYTF. This chain uses TRBV7-8 with TRBJ1-2; no firm D call. This CDR3 contains 12 residues. Per the germline V gene, CDR1 is SGHVS and CDR2 is FQNEAQ. The V and J ends lost 5 bases and 1 base respectively, with 5 bases between them.

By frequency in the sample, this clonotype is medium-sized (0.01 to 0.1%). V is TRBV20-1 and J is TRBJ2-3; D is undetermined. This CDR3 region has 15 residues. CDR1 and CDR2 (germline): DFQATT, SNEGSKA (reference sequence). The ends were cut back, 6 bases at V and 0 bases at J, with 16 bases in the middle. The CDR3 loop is CSAISPDSSTDTQYF. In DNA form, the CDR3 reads TGCAGTGCCATTAGTCCCGATTCGAGCACAGATACGCAGTATTTT.

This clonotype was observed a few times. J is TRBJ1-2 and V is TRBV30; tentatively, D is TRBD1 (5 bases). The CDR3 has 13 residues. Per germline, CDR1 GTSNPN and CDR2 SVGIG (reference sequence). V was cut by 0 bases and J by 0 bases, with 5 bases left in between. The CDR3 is CAWSVQANYGYTF. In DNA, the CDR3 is TGTGCCTGGAGTGTACAGGCTAACTATGGCTACACCTTC.

In DNA form, the CDR3 reads TGTGCCAGCACCGTAAGGAGGGGGCTCAACACCGGGGAGCTGTTTTTT. Translation: CASTVRRGLNTGELFF. V is TRBV7-8 and J is TRBJ2-2; TRBD1 might be the D (7 bases). This CDR3 has 16 residues. V gave up 7 bases and J gave up 2 bases, with 17 bases separating them. Germline V lookup: CDR1 SGHVS, CDR2 FQNEAQ.

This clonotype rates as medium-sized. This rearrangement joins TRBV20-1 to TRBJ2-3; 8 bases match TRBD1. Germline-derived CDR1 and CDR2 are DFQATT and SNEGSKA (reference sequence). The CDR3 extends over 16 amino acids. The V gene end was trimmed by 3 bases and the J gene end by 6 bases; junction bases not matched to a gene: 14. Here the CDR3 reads CSARGRTGKWGDTQYF. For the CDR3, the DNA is TGCAGTGCTAGGGGCAGGACAGGGAAATGGGGGGATACGCAGTATTTT.

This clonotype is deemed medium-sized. The CDR3 DNA is TGTGCCAGCAGGGACAAGTACTACGAGCAGTACTTC. Its translation is CASRDKYYEQYF. This sequence joins TRBV6-1 and TRBJ2-7, with D tentatively TRBD1 (5 bases). The germline V gene has CDR1 MNHNS and CDR2 SASEGT. V was cut by 6 bases and J by 3 bases, with 9 bases left in between. The CDR3 consists of 12 residues.

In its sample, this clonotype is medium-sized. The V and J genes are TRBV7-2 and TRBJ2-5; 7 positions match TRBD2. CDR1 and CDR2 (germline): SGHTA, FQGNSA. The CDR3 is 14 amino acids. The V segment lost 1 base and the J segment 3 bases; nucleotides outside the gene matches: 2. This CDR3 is CASSLGGREETQYF. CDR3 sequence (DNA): TGTGCCAGCAGCTTAGGAGGGAGGGAAGAGACCCAGTACTTC.

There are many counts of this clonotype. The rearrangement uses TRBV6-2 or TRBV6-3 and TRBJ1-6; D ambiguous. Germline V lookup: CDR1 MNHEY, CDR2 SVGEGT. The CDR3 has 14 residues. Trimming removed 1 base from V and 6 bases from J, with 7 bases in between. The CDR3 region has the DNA TGTGCCAGCAGTTACTTAGCTGTTAATTCACCCCTCCACTTT. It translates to CASSYLAVNSPLHF.

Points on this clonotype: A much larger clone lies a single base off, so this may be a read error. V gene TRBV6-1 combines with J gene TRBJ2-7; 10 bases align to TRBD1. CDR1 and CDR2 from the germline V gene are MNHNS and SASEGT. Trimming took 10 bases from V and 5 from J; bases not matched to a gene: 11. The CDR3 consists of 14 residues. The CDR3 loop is CANSLDRGTHEQYF. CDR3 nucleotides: TGTGCCAACAGCCTGGACAGGGGGACCCACGAGCAGTACTTC.

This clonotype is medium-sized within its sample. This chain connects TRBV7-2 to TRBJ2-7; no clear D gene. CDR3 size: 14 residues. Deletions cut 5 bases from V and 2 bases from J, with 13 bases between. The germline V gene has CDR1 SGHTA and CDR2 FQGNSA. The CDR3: CASSPRSTTYEQYF. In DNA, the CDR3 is TGTGCCAGCAGCCCGCGATCTACGACCTACGAGCAGTACTTC.

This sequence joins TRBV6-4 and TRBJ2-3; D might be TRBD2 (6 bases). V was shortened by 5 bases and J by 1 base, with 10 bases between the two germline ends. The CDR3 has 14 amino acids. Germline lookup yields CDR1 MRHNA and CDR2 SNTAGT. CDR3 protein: CASSLSGGTDTQYF. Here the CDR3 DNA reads TGTGCCAGCAGTCTATCGGGGGGCACAGATACGCAGTATTTT.

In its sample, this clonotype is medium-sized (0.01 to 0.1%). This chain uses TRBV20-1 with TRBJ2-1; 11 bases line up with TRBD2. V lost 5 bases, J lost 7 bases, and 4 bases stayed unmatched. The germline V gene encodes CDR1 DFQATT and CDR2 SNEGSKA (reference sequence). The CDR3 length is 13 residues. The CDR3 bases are TGCAGTGCTCTTAGCGGGGGGGCAAATGAGCAGTTCTTC. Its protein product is CSALSGGANEQFF.

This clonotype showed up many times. CDR3 sequence: CASSLAWGGNEQYF. The CDR3 DNA follows: TGTGCCAGCAGCTTAGCGTGGGGGGGGAACGAGCAGTACTTC. The J gene is TRBJ2-7, the V gene TRBV7-2; 7 bases map to TRBD2. The J segment lost 5 bases and the V segment lost 0 bases, leaving 4 bases of the junction unmatched. Germline CDR1 and CDR2: SGHTA and FQGNSA. The CDR3 is made up of 14 amino acids.

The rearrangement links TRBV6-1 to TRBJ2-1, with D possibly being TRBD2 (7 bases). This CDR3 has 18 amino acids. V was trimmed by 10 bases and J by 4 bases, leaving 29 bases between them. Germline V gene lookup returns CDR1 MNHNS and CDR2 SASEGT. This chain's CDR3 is CATQKGSGGTPPYNEQFF. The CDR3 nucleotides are TGTGCCACCCAGAAGGGCTCGGGGGGCACTCCCCCATACAATGAGCAGTTCTTC.

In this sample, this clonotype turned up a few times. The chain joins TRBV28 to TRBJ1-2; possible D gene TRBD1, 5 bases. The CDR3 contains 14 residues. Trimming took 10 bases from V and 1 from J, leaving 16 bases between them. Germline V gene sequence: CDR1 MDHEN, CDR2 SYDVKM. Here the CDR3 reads CAISPGANNYGYTF. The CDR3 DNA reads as TGTGCCATAAGTCCCGGGGCTAATAACTATGGCTACACCTTC.

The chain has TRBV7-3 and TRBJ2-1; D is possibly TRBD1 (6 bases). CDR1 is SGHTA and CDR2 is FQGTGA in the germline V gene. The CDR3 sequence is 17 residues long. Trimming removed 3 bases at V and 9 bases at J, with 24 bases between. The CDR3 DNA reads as TGTGCCAGCAGCTTTACTTCGGACAGTCGCAGGAGTGGTGAGCAGTTCTTC. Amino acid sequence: CASSFTSDSRRSGEQFF.